A single sample gave rise to the 8 T cell receptor beta chains below, sequenced in a study of shared T cell receptors in the human thymus. Generated by immunoSEQ multiplex PCR, the TCRdb table keeps only in-frame clones and is missing some. The table lists over 350,000 clones, 85% to 95% of them singletons, with about 0.02% in the top ten. The source material was thymocytes. Receptors were obtained from a human donor.

The V gene is TRBV11-2, the J gene TRBJ2-7; 7 positions match TRBD1. V gave up 6 bases and J gave up 2 bases; unmatched junction bases: 22. There are 19 residues in the CDR3. Germline assignment: CDR1 SGHAT and CDR2 FQNNGV. DNA for the CDR3: TGTGCCAGCAGTTTTTCCGACAGGGACAGCCTAATCCCTCCCTACGAGCAGTACTTC. Translation gives CASSFSDRDSLIPPYEQYF. The whole variable domain, remainder taken from reference TRBV11-2 and TRBJ2-7, is EAGVAQSPRYKIIEKRQSVAFWCNPISGHATLYWYQQILGQGPKLLIQFQNNGVVDDSQLPKDRFSAERLKGVDSTLKIQPAKLEDSAVYLCASSFSDRDSLIPPYEQYFGPGTRLTVT.

The chain combines TRBV28 with TRBJ2-3; 7 nucleotides line up with TRBD1. Per germline, CDR1 MDHEN and CDR2 SYDVKM. The CDR3 runs 16 residues. With 6 bases clipped from V and 1 base from J, the junction kept 10 bases outside the gene matches. As DNA, the CDR3 is TGTGCCAGCAGCCTATTGAGGGGGCCCGGCACAGATACGCAGTATTTT. Translating it yields CASSLLRGPGTDTQYF.

V usage is TRBV4-2 and J usage is TRBJ2-7; TRBD2 aligns across 10 bases. This CDR3 comprises 14 residues. Germline V gene sequence: CDR1 LGHNA, CDR2 YNFKEQ. After removal of 0 bases from V and 5 bases from J, the junction contained 1 base not matched to a gene. CDR3 sequence: CASSQELAGDEQYF. DNA for the CDR3: TGTGCCAGCAGCCAAGAGCTAGCGGGAGACGAGCAGTACTTC.

The chain is built from TRBV27 and TRBJ1-6; weak D call: TRBD1 (6 bases). CDR3 size: 15 residues. Trimming took off 4 bases at V and 5 bases at J, with 12 bases between the two ends. In germline, CDR1 is MNHEY, CDR2 SMNVEV (reference sequence). CDR3: CASSSGTLHNSPLHF. The CDR3 coding sequence is TGTGCCAGCAGTTCCGGGACACTTCATAATTCACCCCTCCACTTT.

The chain carries TRBV10-3 and TRBJ2-7, with D perhaps TRBD2 (5 bases). Germline-derived CDR1 and CDR2 are ENHRY and SYGVKD. The CDR3 has 16 amino acids. Deletions cut 7 bases from V and 2 bases from J, with 21 bases between. The CDR3 bases are TGTGCCATCAACCGAGGAGGCAGCGGTCCGACCTACGAGCAGTACTTC. It encodes CAINRGGSGPTYEQYF.

The rearrangement joins TRBV7-9 to TRBJ2-7, with TRBD2 identical over 7 bases. V was clipped by 5 bases and J by 6 bases; unmatched bases: 4. This CDR3 has 12 amino acids. CDR1 is SEHNR and CDR2 is FQNEAQ in the germline V gene (reference sequence). The CDR3 bases are TGTGCCAGCAGCCCGTCGGGGGGCGAGCAGTACTTC. It translates to CASSPSGGEQYF.

V and J are TRBV28 and TRBJ2-7; TRBD2 might be the D (5 bases). The germline CDR1 and CDR2 sequences are MDHEN and SYDVKM. The CDR3 runs to 14 residues. V gave up 5 bases and J gave up 4 bases, with 15 bases separating them. The DNA of the CDR3 is TGTGCCAGCAGTCAGGAAGGCGGAGGATACGAGCAGTACTTC. This codes for CASSQEGGGYEQYF.

V and J are TRBV2 and TRBJ1-5; D is possibly TRBD1 (5 bases). The V and J ends lost 0 bases and 4 bases respectively, with 22 bases between them. Germline loops: CDR1 SNHLY, CDR2 FYNNEI. This CDR3 has 19 amino acids. CDR3 sequence reads: CASSEAYFFGTGGNQPQHF. CDR3 bases: TGTGCCAGCAGTGAAGCGTACTTCTTTGGGACGGGGGGTAATCAGCCCCAGCATTTT. The variable domain in full, with the rest retrieved from reference TRBV2 and TRBJ1-5, is EPEVTQTPSHQVTQMGQEVILRCVPISNHLYFYWYRQILGQKVEFLVSFYNNEISEKSEIFDDQFSVERPDGSNFTLKIRSTKLEDSAMYFCASSEAYFFGTGGNQPQHFGDGTRLSIL.